The 9 T cell receptor beta chains given below trace back to one sample, sequenced in a study of T cell repertoires in cytomegalovirus infection. TCRdb passed the reads through MiXCR, listing each CDR3 protein once. The data hold about 60,000 distinct CDR3 sequences, with over 15% observed a single time. No antigen is known for these receptors. The starting material was CD8+ T cells from cultured PBMCs, obtained from culture after CMV antigen stimulation. All receptors derive from a human donor in good health (CMV status not recorded). Some clones in this sample may be carry-over from other donors' samples.

This rearrangement joins TRBV12-3 or TRBV12-4 to TRBJ2-1, with D possibly being TRBD1 or TRBD2 (7 bases each). V shed 6 bases and J shed 4 bases, with 16 bases lying between them. The CDR3 runs 15 residues. The CDR3 coding sequence is TGTGCCAGCAGGCCAGACAGGGAGGGGTACAATGAGCAGTTCTTC. This codes for CASRPDREGYNEQFF.

This clonotype was recorded at least ten times. The chain is built from TRBV11-2 and TRBJ2-5; 11 nucleotides match TRBD1. CDR3 length: 16 amino acids. Germline V gene sequence: CDR1 SGHAT, CDR2 FQNNGV. The J segment lost 5 bases and the V segment lost 4 bases, leaving 9 bases of the junction unmatched. CDR3 sequence: CASSSAPGQGGETQYF. In nucleotides, the CDR3 is TGTGCCAGCAGCTCAGCCCCGGGACAGGGGGGGGAGACCCAGTACTTC. The full variable domain, completed using reference TRBV11-2 and TRBJ2-5, is EAGVAQSPRYKIIEKRQSVAFWCNPISGHATLYWYQQILGQGPKLLIQFQNNGVVDDSQLPKDRFSAERLKGVDSTLKIQPAKLEDSAVYLCASSSAPGQGGETQYFGPGTRLLVL.

This clonotype was picked up a small number of times. The genes are TRBV11-2 and TRBJ2-6; D is ambiguous. Looked up from germline, CDR1 is SGHAT and CDR2 is FQNNGV. Between the trimmed V and J ends, which lost 5 bases and 1 base, there was a span of 12 bases. The CDR3 consists of 16 residues. The CDR3 sequence is CASSATEVSGANVLTF. As DNA, the CDR3 is TGTGCCAGCAGCGCCACCGAGGTGTCTGGGGCCAACGTCCTGACTTTC.

The J gene is TRBJ1-1, the V gene TRBV7-3, with D perhaps TRBD1 (5 bases). The V end was cut by 2 bases, the J end by 1 base, with 11 bases between. The CDR3 spans 15 residues. Germline loops: CDR1 SGHTA, CDR2 FQGTGA. The CDR3 DNA is TGTGCCAGCAGCTTAGAGGGACCCCAGAACACTGAAGCTTTCTTT. This sequence encodes CASSLEGPQNTEAFF.

This clonotype was counted between two and nine times. CDR3 DNA: TGTGCCAGCAGCCGGGGACTAGCGGGAGAACCCTACAATGAGCAGTTCTTC. This codes for CASSRGLAGEPYNEQFF. This sequence joins TRBV7-8 and TRBJ2-1; 14 positions agree with TRBD2. This CDR3 region has 17 residues. J gave up 2 bases and V 5 bases, and 5 bases lay outside the gene matches. Germline CDR1 SGHVS, CDR2 FQNEAQ.

The chain combines TRBV27 with TRBJ1-2; 7 bases agree with TRBD1. Germline lookup yields CDR1 MNHEY and CDR2 SMNVEV (reference sequence). This CDR3 spans 15 amino acids. V shed 6 bases, J shed 6 bases, and the junction held 13 bases outside the gene matches. CDR3 coding DNA: TGTGCCAGCAGCCCATCGGCACAGGGGCGGGATGGCTACACCTTC. Translated: CASSPSAQGRDGYTF.

The genes are TRBV6-2 or TRBV6-3 and TRBJ1-1; 8 positions agree with TRBD1. The CDR3 is made up of 15 amino acids. Germline V gene data show CDR1 as MNHEY and CDR2 as SVGEGT. V trimming: 4 bases; J trimming: 3 bases; junction bases outside the gene matches: 7. The CDR3 nucleotides are TGTGCCAGCAGTTCGACAGGGGAATTATACACTGAAGCTTTCTTT. Its translation is CASSSTGELYTEAFF.

The chain couples TRBV7-2 to TRBJ2-7, with TRBD2 as a possible D gene (5 bases). V lost 3 bases and J 3 bases, leaving 12 bases between the germline ends. Germline V CDR1 and CDR2: SGHTA, FQGNSA. The CDR3 has 14 amino acids. CDR3 bases: TGTGCCAGCAGCTTTGGAACAGCGGTCTACGAGCAGTACTTC. Translation gives CASSFGTAVYEQYF. The full variable domain, rest sourced from reference TRBV7-2 and TRBJ2-7, is GAGVSQSPSNKVTEKGKDVELRCDPISGHTALYWYRQSLGQGLEFLIYFQGNSAPDKSGLPSDRFSAERTGGSVSTLTIQRTQQEDSAVYLCASSFGTAVYEQYFGPGTRLTVT.

This clonotype has a count of ten or more. This chain connects TRBV6-6 to TRBJ2-7, with D perhaps TRBD1 (5 bases). CDR3 size: 12 residues. V was cut by 4 bases and J by 3 bases, with 7 bases left in between. Germline-derived CDR1 and CDR2 are MNHNY and SVGAGI (reference sequence). The DNA for the CDR3 is TGTGCCAGCAGTTCCAGGGTCTACGAGCAGTACTTC. Amino acids: CASSSRVYEQYF.